This note documents a single TCR beta chain sequence. What it binds is unknown. The entry originates in a study of shared clonotypes between healthy human individuals. In the CD4+ fraction, cells were divided into CD45RA+ naive and CD45RA-negative memory subsets. V was shortened by 0 bases and J by 6 bases, with 15 bases between the two germline ends. Germline V lookup: CDR1 MNHNS, CDR2 SASEGT. The CDR3 is made up of 16 amino acids. The data were produced by immunoSEQ multiplex PCR, yet TCRdb's version contains in-frame clones alone and is incomplete. In the table there are hundreds of thousands of clones, 55% to 85% of which are singletons. General study results and limits: Naive CD4 clonotypes overlapped across a few donors at about 5.3%.

This sequence originates from a woman aged 25 to 39 in good health. The chain couples TRBV6-1 to TRBJ1-5; D not resolved. Sequenced input: memory CD4+ T cells sorted from blood. Regarding subset: CD45RA-negative fraction. The CDR3 loop is CASSEASWGVGQPQHF. The CDR3 nucleotides are TGTGCCAGCAGTGAAGCCTCGTGGGGAGTAGGTCAGCCCCAGCATTTT.